Presented here are 9 T cell receptor beta chains from one specimen sequenced in a study of T cell repertoires in cytomegalovirus infection. TCRdb recomputed calls from the reads with MiXCR, one row per CDR3 protein. Of some 300,000 distinct CDR3 sequences in the sample, about a sixth were seen once. The sample taken for sequencing was PBMCs. The receptors here all came from a human donor in good health (CMV status not recorded). Some clones in this sample may be carry-over from other donors' samples.

This clonotype was picked up many times. The genes are TRBV7-2 and TRBJ2-5; 8 bases fit TRBD1. Trimming removed 7 bases from V and 5 bases from J; junction bases left unmatched: 3. Germline-derived CDR1 and CDR2 are SGHTA and FQGNSA. The CDR3 contains 12 residues. CDR3 DNA: TGTGCCAGCAACTCAGGGGGCGAGACCCAGTACTTC. This gives the protein CASNSGGETQYF.

This clonotype was recorded at least ten times. The V call is TRBV7-2, the J call TRBJ2-5; no definite D call. Germline assignment: CDR1 SGHTA and CDR2 FQGNSA. The V gene lost 5 bases and the J gene lost 5 bases, with 15 bases spanning the gap. The CDR3 runs 14 residues. The DNA of the CDR3 is TGTGCCAGCAGCCCCAGTCTTACTGGGGAGACCCAGTACTTC. It codes for CASSPSLTGETQYF.

This clonotype was recorded at least ten times. The V call is TRBV7-9, the J call TRBJ2-2, with D unresolved. CDR1 and CDR2 (germline): SEHNR, FQNEAQ (reference sequence). The CDR3 covers 11 residues. V dropped 2 bases and J dropped 5 bases, with 0 bases sitting between them. The CDR3 is CASSLTGELFF. The CDR3 DNA reads as TGTGCCAGCAGCTTAACCGGGGAGCTGTTTTTT.

The chain combines TRBV12-3 or TRBV12-4 with TRBJ2-1, with 14 nucleotides matching TRBD2. The CDR3 extends over 17 amino acids. Germline trimming cut 6 bases from V and 7 bases from J; bases unmatched to any gene: 11. DNA for the CDR3: TGTGCCAGCAGCTACCGGACTAGCGGGGGGCTAGGGAATGAGCAGTTCTTC. As protein: CASSYRTSGGLGNEQFF.

This clonotype was counted only a few times. The chain carries TRBV7-2 and TRBJ2-5, with 8 bases that match TRBD1. Per the germline V gene, CDR1 is SGHTA and CDR2 is FQGNSA. CDR3 size: 17 residues. After removal of 5 bases from V and 5 bases from J, the junction contained 16 bases not matched to a gene. CDR3 region: CASSPPGAGGWGETQYF. Here the CDR3 DNA reads TGTGCCAGCAGCCCTCCGGGGGCAGGGGGCTGGGGGGAGACCCAGTACTTC.

The rearrangement links TRBV12-3 or TRBV12-4 to TRBJ2-5, with 8 bases that match TRBD1. J was trimmed by 2 bases and V by 1 base; bases with no gene match: 6. The CDR3 is made up of 16 amino acids. This CDR3 is CASSLGTGLYQETQYF. The CDR3 DNA reads TGTGCCAGCAGTTTAGGGACAGGGCTCTATCAAGAGACCCAGTACTTC.

The V call is TRBV4-1, the J call TRBJ2-1; the D gene is possibly TRBD1 (5 bases). Trimming removed 1 base from V and 8 bases from J, with 12 bases in between. The germline gives CDR1 MGHRA, CDR2 YSYEKL. The CDR3 length is 14 residues. CDR3 nucleotide sequence: TGCGCCAGCAGCCAAGGGCAGGGTGGCGATGAGCAGTTCTTC. This sequence encodes CASSQGQGGDEQFF.

This clonotype was recorded at least ten times. The chain combines TRBV7-2 with TRBJ2-5; perhaps TRBD2 as D (6 bases). The CDR3 consists of 13 residues. Looked up from germline, CDR1 is SGHTA and CDR2 is FQGNSA. The germline V and J ends were trimmed by 1 base and 7 bases, with 10 bases remaining between them. CDR3 DNA sequence: TGTGCCAGCAGCTTAGGATTGGAGGGGACCCAGTACTTC. It codes for CASSLGLEGTQYF.

This chain links TRBV5-4 with TRBJ2-3; TRBD1 agrees at 9 bases. V lost 5 bases, J lost 3 bases, and 7 bases stayed unmatched. CDR1 is SGHNT and CDR2 is YYREEE in the germline V gene (reference sequence). The CDR3 has 15 amino acids. CDR3 bases: TGTGCCAGCAGACATTCGGGGACAGGGACAGATACGCAGTATTTT. Amino acid sequence: CASRHSGTGTDTQYF.